Listed here are 13 T cell receptor beta chains from one sample, sequenced in a study of spatial heterogeneity in lung cancer. Study-level findings and limits: The number of expanded tumor alpha and beta chains correlated with mutation number.

Their antigens are not known. Time point meaning: sample taken at primary tumor resection. TCRdb reanalysed the 5' RACE reads using MiXCR and keeps one entry per CDR3 protein. The table records around 4,100 distinct CDR3 sequences, about 9.4% of them present only once. The sample in question was lung tumor tissue, obtained at surgery. These receptors came from a male donor with early-stage non-small cell lung cancer.

This clonotype qualifies as medium-sized. This beta chain came through as a stray read in a library set up for alpha chains, and its size says little. This chain uses TRBV14 with TRBJ2-1, with D possibly called TRBD1 or TRBD2 (5 bases each). This CDR3 region has 16 residues. Germline V lookup: CDR1 SGHDN, CDR2 FVKESK. Between the trimmed V and J ends, which lost 1 base and 7 bases, there was a span of 17 bases. For the CDR3, the DNA is TGTGCCAGCAGCCAAGCGGGGCAACCCAGATATAATGAGCAGTTCTTC. Protein: CASSQAGQPRYNEQFF.

This clonotype is categorized as large. Since it is a stray read in a library aimed at alpha chains, this beta chain has a size that is not meaningful. The chain joins TRBV11-2 to TRBJ2-1; TRBD2 matches at 10 bases. CDR3 size: 14 residues. Germline values: CDR1 SGHAT, CDR2 FQNNGV. V was pared by 6 bases and J by 6 bases, with 5 bases of the junction left unmatched. The CDR3: CASSLRTSGNEQFF. CDR3 coding DNA: TGTGCCAGCAGTCTTAGGACTAGCGGCAATGAGCAGTTCTTC.

By share, this clonotype counts as medium-sized. This beta chain represents an off-target read in a library built for alpha chains; its size is of limited meaning. This rearrangement joins TRBV7-3 to TRBJ2-1, with 7 bases fitting TRBD2. The germline CDR1 and CDR2 sequences are SGHTA and FQGTGA. There are 16 residues in the CDR3. Trimming cost V 5 bases and J 4 bases; bases outside gene matches: 11. The CDR3, as DNA: TGTGCCAGCAGCCAGAACCCCACTAGCGCATACAATGAGCAGTTCTTC. Its protein is CASSQNPTSAYNEQFF.

This clonotype was seen a handful of times. Being off target in a library aimed at alpha chains, this beta chain has a size of little meaning. The rearrangement links TRBV9 to TRBJ2-3; 9 nucleotides agree with TRBD2. V dropped 2 bases and J dropped 0; count of bases not matched to a gene: 4. The CDR3 extends over 16 amino acids. Germline CDR1 reads SGDLS; CDR2 reads YYNGEE. The CDR3 DNA follows: TGTGCCAGCAGCGTGATTAGCGGGGGAAGCACAGATACGCAGTATTTT. Translating it yields CASSVISGGSTDTQYF.

On this clonotype: The library was built for alpha chains, so this beta chain is an off-target read and its size means little. This chain joins TRBV9 and TRBJ1-1, with TRBD1 as a possible D gene (5 bases). Germline V gene sequence: CDR1 SGDLS, CDR2 YYNGEE. The germline V and J ends were trimmed by 0 bases and 2 bases, with 8 bases remaining between them. The CDR3 extends over 14 amino acids. CDR3 loop: CASSVGGANTEAFF. The CDR3 DNA sequence: TGTGCCAGCAGCGTAGGAGGGGCTAACACTGAAGCTTTCTTT.

This clonotype was detected a few times. One end of the junction fails to match germline, which may point to a read error. As an off-target read in a library built for alpha chains, this beta chain has a frequency of little significance. The chain uses TRBV7-7 and TRBJ1-1; D is unresolved. CDR1 is SSHAT and CDR2 is FNYEAQ in the germline V gene (reference sequence). The CDR3 has 13 residues. CDR3 DNA: TGTGCTAGCAGCTTAGCAGAGAACACTGAAGCTTTCTTT. Protein sequence: CASSLAENTEAFF.

This clonotype was recorded at least ten times. A library made for alpha chains picked up this beta chain off target, so its size means little. The chain couples TRBV6-5 to TRBJ2-5, with D possibly called TRBD1 or TRBD2 (5 bases each). CDR1 is MNHEY, CDR2 SVGAGI, per germline. This CDR3 is 14 amino acids long. The V and J ends lost 2 bases and 4 bases respectively, with 11 bases between them. This CDR3 reads CASSYALGVETQYF. Written as DNA, the CDR3 is TGTGCCAGCAGTTACGCCCTGGGGGTAGAGACCCAGTACTTC.

This clonotype is medium-sized within its sample. For a library built for alpha chains, this beta chain is a stray read; little rests on its size. The genes are TRBV5-1 and TRBJ2-2, with D unclear. The CDR3 extends over 16 amino acids. Trimming took off 1 base at V and 1 base at J, with 11 bases between the two ends. Germline lookup yields CDR1 SGHRS and CDR2 YFSETQ. CDR3 region: CASSLIGRMNTGELFF. The CDR3 coding sequence is TGCGCCAGCAGCTTGATCGGGCGGATGAACACCGGGGAGCTGTTTTTT.

A note on this clonotype: Since the library was made to target alpha chains, this beta chain is a stray read and its abundance is not meaningful. The chain is built from TRBV11-1 and TRBJ2-3; 14 bases fit TRBD2. After removal of 4 bases from V and 6 bases from J, the junction contained 15 bases not matched to a gene. This CDR3 is built from 19 residues. In germline, CDR1 is SGHAT, CDR2 FQDESV (reference sequence). CDR3 DNA: TGTGCCAGCAGCTCTCGTGGGACTAGCGGGGGTGAGAGGATGGATACGCAGTATTTT. It translates to CASSSRGTSGGERMDTQYF.

This clonotype is medium-sized. This beta chain appears as a stray read in a library generated for alpha chains; its size is not informative. The chain carries TRBV6-5 and TRBJ2-7; 7 nucleotides align to TRBD1. V dropped 2 bases and J dropped 3; count of bases not matched to a gene: 4. Germline CDR1 reads MNHEY; CDR2 reads SVGAGI. This CDR3 comprises 14 residues. This CDR3 is CASSYDRVSYEQYF. DNA for the CDR3: TGTGCCAGCAGTTACGACAGGGTTAGCTACGAGCAGTACTTC.

This clonotype was found a few times. This beta chain was picked up by a library intended for alpha chains and is off target, so its count carries little meaning. The chain has TRBV28 and TRBJ2-5; D ambiguous. V shed 5 bases and J shed 4 bases, with 8 bases lying between them. The germline CDR1 and CDR2 sequences are MDHEN and SYDVKM. This CDR3 comprises 12 residues. CDR3 amino acids: CASSGQAETQYF. The CDR3, as DNA: TGTGCCAGCAGTGGCCAGGCAGAGACCCAGTACTTC.

This clonotype was found many times. This beta chain came through as a stray read in a library set up for alpha chains, and its size says little. This sequence joins TRBV18 and TRBJ1-6; 8 bases line up with TRBD1. The CDR3 contains 17 residues. V was clipped by 5 bases and J by 10 bases; unmatched bases: 16. Germline CDR1 KGHSH, CDR2 LQKENI. CDR3 in DNA: TGTGCCAGCTCAATCAGAGGGCAGGGGGCCTTTAGCTCACCCCTCCACTTT. Translation gives CASSIRGQGAFSSPLHF.

This clonotype showed up just a few times. The library was designed around alpha chains, so this beta chain is a stray read whose abundance carries little weight. V is TRBV27 and J is TRBJ2-5, with TRBD2 identical over 13 bases. Trimming cost V 4 bases and J 2 bases; bases outside gene matches: 4. This CDR3 has 16 residues. Germline loops: CDR1 MNHEY, CDR2 SMNVEV (reference sequence). The CDR3 sequence: CASSSQGLAGQETQYF. In DNA form, the CDR3 reads TGTGCCAGCAGTTCCCAGGGACTAGCGGGGCAAGAGACCCAGTACTTC.